This TCR beta chain was captured by sequencing in a study of blood T cell repertoires in COVID-19. Using immunoSEQ multiplex PCR, the repertoire was profiled, and TCRdb retains in-frame clones only, with some absent. The table has about 160,000 clones, over 75% seen once. Germline CDR1 LNHDA, CDR2 SQIVND (reference sequence). With 2 bases clipped from V and 2 bases from J, the junction kept 6 bases outside the gene matches. This CDR3 is built from 15 residues. Input material: PBMCs or T cells enriched from blood (not recorded which). The receptor's source is a woman aged 45-65 years who had recovered from COVID-19. The rearrangement links TRBV19 to TRBJ2-7, with TRBD1 identical over 7 bases. The CDR3 loop reads CASSITGDGTYEQYF. In nucleotides, the CDR3 is TGTGCCAGTAGTATAACAGGGGACGGAACCTACGAGCAGTACTTC.